This TCR beta chain is drawn from a study of blood T cell repertoires in COVID-19. CDR1 and CDR2 from the germline V gene are MNHEY and SMNVEV (reference sequence). The CDR3 covers 14 residues. This clone has only a few counts. Clones were sequenced by immunoSEQ multiplex PCR, and TCRdb holds only the in-frame ones, with some missing. The sample records some 200,000 clones, roughly 90% being singletons. The sequence came from a man between 65 and 85 years old with acute or convalescent COVID-19. The V call is TRBV27, the J call TRBJ1-6; TRBD1 aligns across 7 bases. The sample taken for sequencing was peripheral blood. The chain's CDR3 is CAQTPGQNNSPLHF. The CDR3 DNA reads TGTGCGCAAACACCGGGACAGAATAATTCACCCCTCCACTTT.